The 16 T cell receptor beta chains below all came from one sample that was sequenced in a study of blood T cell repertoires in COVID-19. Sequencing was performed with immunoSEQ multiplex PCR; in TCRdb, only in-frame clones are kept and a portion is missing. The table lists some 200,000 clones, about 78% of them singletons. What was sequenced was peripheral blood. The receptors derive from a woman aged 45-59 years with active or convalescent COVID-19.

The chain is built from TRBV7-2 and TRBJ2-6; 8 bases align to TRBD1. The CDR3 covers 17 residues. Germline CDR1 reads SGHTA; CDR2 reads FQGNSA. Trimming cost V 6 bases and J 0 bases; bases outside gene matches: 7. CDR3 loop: CASRKDRVSSGANVLTF. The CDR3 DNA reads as TGTGCCAGCAGGAAGGACAGGGTTTCCTCTGGGGCCAACGTCCTGACTTTC.

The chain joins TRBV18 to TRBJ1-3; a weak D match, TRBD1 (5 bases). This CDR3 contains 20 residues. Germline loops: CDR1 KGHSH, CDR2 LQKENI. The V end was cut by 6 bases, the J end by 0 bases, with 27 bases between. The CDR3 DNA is TGTGCCAGCTCGCCCCGGGAGCTTTCACAGGATACTAGCTCTGGAAACACCATATATTTT. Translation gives CASSPRELSQDTSSGNTIYF.

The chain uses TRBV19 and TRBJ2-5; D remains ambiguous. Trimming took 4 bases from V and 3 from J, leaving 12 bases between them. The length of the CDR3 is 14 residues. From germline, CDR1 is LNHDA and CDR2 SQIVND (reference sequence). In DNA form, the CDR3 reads TGTGCCAGTAGTAACAGACAATCTAAAGAGACCCAGTACTTC. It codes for CASSNRQSKETQYF.

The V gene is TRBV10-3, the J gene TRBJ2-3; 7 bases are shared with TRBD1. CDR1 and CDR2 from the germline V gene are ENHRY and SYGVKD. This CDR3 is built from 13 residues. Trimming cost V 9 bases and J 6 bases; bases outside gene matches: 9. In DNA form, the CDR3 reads TGTGCCATGGCCCGACAGGGTGGGGATACGCAGTATTTT. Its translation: CAMARQGGDTQYF.

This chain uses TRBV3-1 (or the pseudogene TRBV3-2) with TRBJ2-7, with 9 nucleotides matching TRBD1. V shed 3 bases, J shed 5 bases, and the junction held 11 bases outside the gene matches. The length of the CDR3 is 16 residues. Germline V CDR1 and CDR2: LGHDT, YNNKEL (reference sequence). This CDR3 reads CASSHSGTGRVNEQYF. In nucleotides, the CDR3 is TGTGCCAGCAGCCACTCCGGGACAGGGAGGGTGAACGAGCAGTACTTC.

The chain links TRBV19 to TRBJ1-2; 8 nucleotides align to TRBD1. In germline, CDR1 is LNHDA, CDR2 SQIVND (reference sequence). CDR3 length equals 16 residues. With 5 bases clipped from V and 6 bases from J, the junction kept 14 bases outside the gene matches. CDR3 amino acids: CASSFYRDRLRDGYTF. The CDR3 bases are TGTGCCAGTAGTTTCTACCGGGACAGGTTAAGGGATGGCTACACCTTC.

The CDR3 loop reads CASSFGSQDEKLFF. CDR3 coding DNA: TGTGCCAGCAGCTTTGGGAGCCAGGATGAAAAACTGTTTTTT. This sequence joins TRBV7-9 and TRBJ1-4; D unclear. The CDR3 has 14 residues. The V gene's germline CDR1 is SEHNR and CDR2 FQNEAQ (reference sequence). V was pared by 3 bases and J by 6 bases, with 11 bases between.

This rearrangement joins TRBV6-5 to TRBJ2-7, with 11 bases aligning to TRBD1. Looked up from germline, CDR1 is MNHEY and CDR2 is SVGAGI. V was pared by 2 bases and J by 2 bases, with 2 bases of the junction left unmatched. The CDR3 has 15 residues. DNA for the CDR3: TGTGCCAGCAGTTACGGGGACAGGGGGGCCTACGAGCAGTACTTC. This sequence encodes CASSYGDRGAYEQYF.

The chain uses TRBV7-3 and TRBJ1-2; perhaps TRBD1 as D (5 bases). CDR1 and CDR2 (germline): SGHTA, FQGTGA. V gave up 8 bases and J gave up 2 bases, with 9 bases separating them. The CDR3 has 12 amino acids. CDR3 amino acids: CASGGGNYGYTF. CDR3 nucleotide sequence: TGTGCCAGCGGGGGGGGAAACTATGGCTACACCTTC.

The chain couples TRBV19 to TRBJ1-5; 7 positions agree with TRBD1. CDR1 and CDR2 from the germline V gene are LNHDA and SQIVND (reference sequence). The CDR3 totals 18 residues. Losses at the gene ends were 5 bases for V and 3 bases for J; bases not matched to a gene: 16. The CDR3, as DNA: TGTGCCAGTAGTGTGACAGGGTGGTACGGTCTCGACAATCAGCCCCAGCATTTT. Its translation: CASSVTGWYGLDNQPQHF. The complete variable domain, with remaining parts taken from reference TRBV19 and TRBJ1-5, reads DGGITQSPKYLFRKEGQNVTLSCEQNLNHDAMYWYRQDPGQGLRLIYYSQIVNDFQKGDIAEGYSVSREKKESFPLTVTSAQKNPTAFYLCASSVTGWYGLDNQPQHFGDGTRLSIL.

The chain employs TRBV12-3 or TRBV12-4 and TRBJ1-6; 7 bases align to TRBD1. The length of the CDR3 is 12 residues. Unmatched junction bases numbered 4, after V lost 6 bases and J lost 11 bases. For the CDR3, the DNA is TGTGCCAGCAGATCCGGACAGGCACCCCTCCACTTT. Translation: CASRSGQAPLHF.

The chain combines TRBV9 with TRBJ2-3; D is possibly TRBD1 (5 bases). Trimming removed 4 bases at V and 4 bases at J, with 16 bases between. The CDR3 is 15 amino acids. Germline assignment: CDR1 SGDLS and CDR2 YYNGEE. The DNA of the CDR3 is TGTGCCAGCAGCCCTCAGGGCAGGGCCCCAGATACGCAGTATTTT. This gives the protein CASSPQGRAPDTQYF.

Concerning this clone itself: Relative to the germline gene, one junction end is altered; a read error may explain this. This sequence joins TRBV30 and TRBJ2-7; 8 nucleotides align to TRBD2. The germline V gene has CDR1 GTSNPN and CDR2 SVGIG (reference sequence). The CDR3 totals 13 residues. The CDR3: CAWSVQSGGRTHF. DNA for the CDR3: TGTGCCTGGAGCGTCCAGTCTGGCGGGAGGACGCACTTC.

Here the CDR3 reads CASSPRSGGLSYGYTF. The CDR3 DNA sequence: TGTGCCAGCAGCCCGAGAAGTGGGGGCTTAAGCTATGGCTACACCTTC. The rearrangement uses TRBV7-3 and TRBJ1-2, with D maybe TRBD1 (6 bases). Between the trimmed V and J ends, which lost 5 bases and 4 bases, there was a span of 20 bases. Germline CDR1 reads SGHTA; CDR2 reads FQGTGA. This CDR3 is built from 16 residues.

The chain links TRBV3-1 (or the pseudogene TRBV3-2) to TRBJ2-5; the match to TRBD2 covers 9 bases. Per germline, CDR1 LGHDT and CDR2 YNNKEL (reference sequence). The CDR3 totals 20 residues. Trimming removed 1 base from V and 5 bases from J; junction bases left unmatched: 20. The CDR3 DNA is TGTGCCAGCAGCCAAGCCTTAGGGCTAGGGTCAGCGGGAGGACGTGAGACCCAGTACTTC. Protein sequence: CASSQALGLGSAGGRETQYF.

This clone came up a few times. CDR3 residues: CASSLGAGGRSLVHEQYF. The DNA for the CDR3 is TGTGCCAGCAGCTTAGGAGCGGGAGGTCGGTCTTTGGTGCACGAGCAGTACTTC. The V gene is TRBV7-2, the J gene TRBJ2-7, with TRBD2 identical over 9 bases. V shed 1 base and J 5 bases; nucleotides not matched to a gene: 15. Germline CDR1 and CDR2: SGHTA and FQGNSA. The CDR3 runs to 18 residues. Based on the CDR3 plus reference TRBV7-2 and TRBJ2-7, the full variable domain is GAGVSQSPSNKVTEKGKDVELRCDPISGHTALYWYRQSLGQGLEFLIYFQGNSAPDKSGLPSDRFSAERTGGSVSTLTIQRTQQEDSAVYLCASSLGAGGRSLVHEQYFGPGTRLTVT.